The 30 T cell receptor beta chains listed next were all sequenced from one sample in a study of shared clonotypes between healthy human individuals. Method: immunoSEQ multiplex PCR; TCRdb's copy keeps in-frame clones and lacks some. The sample lists over a million clones, roughly 96% occurring once. The sample taken for sequencing was naive CD4+ T cells sorted from blood. Subset in this sample: CD45RA+ positively selected. The receptor source for this set is a man aged 30 to 45 in good health.

This chain links TRBV6-1 with TRBJ1-1; D perhaps matches TRBD1 (5 bases). Germline-derived CDR1 and CDR2 are MNHNS and SASEGT. This CDR3 has 14 amino acids. Trimming took 5 bases from V and 2 from J, leaving 12 bases between them. The DNA of the CDR3 is TGTGCCAGCAGTTCCCGAGGGGTAAACACTGAAGCTTTCTTT. Its protein is CASSSRGVNTEAFF.

This clone was detected a few times. V is TRBV2 and J is TRBJ1-5; D ambiguous. The V gene lost 6 bases and the J gene lost 0 bases, with 15 bases spanning the gap. CDR1 and CDR2 from the germline V gene are SNHLY and FYNNEI. The CDR3 totals 16 residues. CDR3 bases: TGTGCCAGCAGCTACTTGCAGCCCCATAGCAATCAGCCCCAGCATTTT. Translating it yields CASSYLQPHSNQPQHF.

As concerns this clone: Other DNA variants within this sample encode the same CDR3. The CDR3 is CASSLQGLQETQYF. As DNA, the CDR3 is TGTGCCAGCTCACTCCAGGGTCTCCAAGAGACCCAGTACTTC. V gene TRBV18 combines with J gene TRBJ2-5, with D possibly matching TRBD1 (5 bases). V was pared by 4 bases and J by 1 base, with 10 bases between. Germline V lookup: CDR1 KGHSH, CDR2 LQKENI. The CDR3 contains 14 residues.

This chain connects TRBV7-2 to TRBJ2-7, with TRBD2 as a possible D gene (6 bases). The V end lost 5 bases, the J end lost 3 bases, and 17 bases lay between the germline ends. There are 15 residues in the CDR3. Germline V gene lookup returns CDR1 SGHTA and CDR2 FQGNSA. Here the CDR3 DNA reads TGTGCCAGCAGCGCGGGGAGAGGGCGAATCTACGAGCAGTACTTC. Amino acids: CASSAGRGRIYEQYF.

The chain combines TRBV28 with TRBJ2-7; 7 bases match TRBD2. CDR3 size: 14 residues. Unmatched junction bases numbered 6, after V lost 2 bases and J lost 5 bases. Germline loops: CDR1 MDHEN, CDR2 SYDVKM. CDR3 region: CASSLVGRADEQYF. CDR3 nucleotide sequence: TGTGCCAGCAGTTTAGTGGGGAGGGCCGACGAGCAGTACTTC.

A remark on this clone: This sample includes further DNA sequences coding for the same CDR3. The rearrangement uses TRBV7-2 and TRBJ1-3; D unclear. The CDR3 length is 11 residues. Germline loops: CDR1 SGHTA, CDR2 FQGNSA. The germline V and J ends were trimmed by 1 base and 8 bases, with 3 bases remaining between them. CDR3: CASSLVDTIYF. The CDR3 nucleotides are TGTGCCAGCAGCTTAGTGGACACCATATATTTT.

The J gene is TRBJ2-1, the V gene TRBV14; 8 bases align to TRBD1. The CDR3 runs 15 residues. Per germline, CDR1 SGHDN and CDR2 FVKESK. Trimming cost V 2 bases and J 6 bases; bases outside gene matches: 6. The CDR3 sequence: CASSQNRGVGNEQFF. CDR3 in DNA: TGTGCCAGCAGCCAAAACAGGGGGGTAGGCAATGAGCAGTTCTTC.

The chain is built from TRBV10-3 and TRBJ2-2, with D unresolved. The germline CDR1 and CDR2 sequences are ENHRY and SYGVKD. This CDR3 is 15 amino acids long. Trimming took 6 bases from V and 5 from J, leaving 16 bases between them. Written as DNA, the CDR3 is TGTGCCATCAGCCCCACCCCGGTGGGGACCGGGGAGCTGTTTTTT. Encoded protein: CAISPTPVGTGELFF.

This chain uses TRBV5-8 with TRBJ2-2; 7 bases are a match to TRBD2. Trimming took 0 bases from V and 5 from J; bases not matched to a gene: 7. The CDR3 contains 16 residues. Germline V CDR1 and CDR2: SGHTS, YDEGEE. The CDR3 DNA reads TGTGCCAGCAGCTTGGTGGCCAGGGAGGGAACCGGGGAGCTGTTTTTT. Residues: CASSLVAREGTGELFF.

The V gene is TRBV7-8, the J gene TRBJ1-2; the match to TRBD1 covers 7 bases. This CDR3 spans 16 amino acids. The V gene's germline CDR1 is SGHVS and CDR2 FQNEAQ. V lost 1 base to trimming and J lost 6 bases; unmatched junction nucleotides: 11. The CDR3 is CASSLGGTANGNGYTF. The CDR3, as DNA: TGTGCCAGCAGCTTAGGCGGGACAGCGAACGGTAATGGCTACACCTTC. Full variable domain (remainder filled in from reference TRBV7-8 and TRBJ1-2): GAGVSQSPRYKVAKRGQDVALRCDPISGHVSLFWYQQALGQGPEFLTYFQNEAQLDKSGLPSDRFFAERPEGSVSTLKIQRTQQEDSAVYLCASSLGGTANGNGYTFGSGTRLTVV.

This chain connects TRBV21-1 to TRBJ2-1; the table's D call of TRBD2 was not tested on the DNA. TRBV21-1 is recorded as a pseudogene. The CDR3 sequence is 21 residues long. CDR3 sequence reads: CASSKTPGLAGGSGSYNEQFF. The CDR3 coding sequence is TGTGCCAGCAGCAAAACCCCGGGACTAGCGGGAGGGTCCGGGTCCTACAATGAGCAGTTCTTC.

This clone appeared a single time. The chain employs TRBV29-1 and TRBJ2-3; 9 bases align to TRBD2. The germline V gene has CDR1 SQVTM and CDR2 ANQGSEA. There are 13 residues in the CDR3. V shed 8 bases and J 3 bases; nucleotides not matched to a gene: 6. CDR3 nucleotide sequence: TGCAGCTTGAGCGGGAGGTTAACAGATACGCAGTATTTT. It translates to CSLSGRLTDTQYF.

J is TRBJ1-2 and V is TRBV5-1; 7 nucleotides match TRBD1. Germline CDR1 and CDR2: SGHRS and YFSETQ. The trim removed 4 bases at V and 6 bases at J, leaving 9 bases unmatched. CDR3 length equals 14 residues. CDR3 in DNA: TGCGCCAGCAGCGAACCAAGGAGGGGGCATGGCTACACCTTC. The encoded protein is CASSEPRRGHGYTF.

The chain links TRBV4-1 to TRBJ2-1; D is unresolved. Germline CDR1 is MGHRA and CDR2 is YSYEKL. This CDR3 contains 15 residues. V shed 3 bases and J shed 7 bases, with 16 bases lying between them. As DNA, the CDR3 is TGCGCCAGCAGCCAGAGAAGCGAAACTCGGAATGAGCAGTTCTTC. Protein product: CASSQRSETRNEQFF.

Note on this clone: The same CDR3 arises from other DNA sequences in this sample as well. This chain uses TRBV6-5 with TRBJ2-7, with D possibly TRBD1 on 6 matching bases. There are 12 residues in the CDR3. CDR1 and CDR2 from the germline V gene are MNHEY and SVGAGI. V lost 8 bases and J 3 bases, leaving 11 bases between the germline ends. The CDR3 DNA sequence: TGTGCCAGCGGGGGCAGGGGCTACGAGCAGTACTTC. Translated, it gives CASGGRGYEQYF.

V gene TRBV4-3 combines with J gene TRBJ2-2, with a possible D match to TRBD1 (5 bases). The CDR3 has 16 residues. Trimming left V 0 bases short and J 6 bases short, with 14 bases between. Germline CDR1 reads LGHNA; CDR2 reads YSLEER. CDR3 in DNA: TGCGCCAGCAGCCAAGATAGGGCAGGGCTGGCCGGGGAGCTGTTTTTT. This sequence encodes CASSQDRAGLAGELFF.

The genes are TRBV7-9 and TRBJ2-7; D ambiguous. The ends were cut back, 5 bases at V and 4 bases at J, with 18 bases in the middle. The germline V gene encodes CDR1 SEHNR and CDR2 FQNEAQ (reference sequence). This CDR3 is built from 15 residues. This chain's CDR3 is CASSVDSRRPYEQYF. CDR3 in DNA: TGTGCCAGCAGCGTAGACTCACGCAGGCCTTACGAGCAGTACTTC.

The gene calls are TRBV5-1 and TRBJ2-7; D gene uncertain. This CDR3 is built from 18 residues. From germline, CDR1 is SGHRS and CDR2 YFSETQ. The ends were cut back, 3 bases at V and 6 bases at J, with 28 bases in the middle. The CDR3 protein is CASSSNIGRRNNPSEQYF. CDR3 DNA: TGCGCCAGCAGCTCCAATATCGGACGGAGAAACAACCCCTCCGAGCAGTACTTC. Full variable domain (missing parts from reference TRBV5-1 and TRBJ2-7): KAGVTQTPRYLIKTRGQQVTLSCSPISGHRSVSWYQQTPGQGLQFLFEYFSETQRNKGNFPGRFSGRQFSNSRSEMNVSTLELGDSALYLCASSSNIGRRNNPSEQYFGPGTRLTVT.

Worth noting for this clone: Additional DNA sequences in this sample encode the identical CDR3. This rearrangement joins TRBV18 to TRBJ2-7, with 7 bases lining up with TRBD1. The V segment lost 0 bases and the J segment 1 base; nucleotides outside the gene matches: 3. The CDR3 sequence is 15 residues long. CDR1 and CDR2 (germline): KGHSH, LQKENI. The CDR3 region is CASSPPGQRSYEQYF. CDR3 nucleotide sequence: TGTGCCAGCTCACCACCGGGACAGAGGTCCTACGAGCAGTACTTC.

V and J are TRBV6-1 and TRBJ1-4; 7 bases align to TRBD1. V dropped 4 bases and J dropped 5; count of bases not matched to a gene: 7. The CDR3 loop spans 15 amino acids. From germline, CDR1 is MNHNS and CDR2 SASEGT. The CDR3 DNA reads TGTGCCAGCAGTGTTACAGGGGAGGCCAATGAAAAACTGTTTTTT. It is translated as CASSVTGEANEKLFF.

This chain joins TRBV10-3 and TRBJ2-5; D gene unclear. There are 12 residues in the CDR3. Germline V gene lookup returns CDR1 ENHRY and CDR2 SYGVKD. V dropped 3 bases and J dropped 4 bases, with 6 bases sitting between them. The CDR3 reads CAISDVGETQYF. In nucleotides, the CDR3 is TGTGCCATCAGTGATGTAGGAGAGACCCAGTACTTC.

This CDR3 reads CASSYEGHRDTQYF. CDR3 nucleotide sequence: TGCGCCAGCAGCTACGAAGGTCACAGAGATACGCAGTATTTT. The chain joins TRBV5-1 to TRBJ2-3; D is undetermined. The CDR3 has 14 amino acids. CDR1 SGHRS and CDR2 YFSETQ come from the germline V gene. V was shortened by 3 bases and J by 5 bases, with 13 bases between the two germline ends.

The chain joins TRBV5-6 to TRBJ2-5; D call uncertain. This CDR3 region has 13 residues. The ends were cut back, 8 bases at V and 3 bases at J, with 14 bases in the middle. Germline loops: CDR1 SGHDT, CDR2 YYEEEE. Written as DNA, the CDR3 is TGTGCCAGAAGGACGCACCGGAAAGAGACCCAGTACTTC. Amino acids: CARRTHRKETQYF.

The chain links TRBV5-1 to TRBJ2-5; TRBD2 agrees at 8 bases. This CDR3 comprises 14 residues. Trimming at V came to 6 bases and at J to 4 bases, leaving 8 bases not matched to a gene. Germline CDR1 and CDR2: SGHRS and YFSETQ. DNA of the CDR3: TGCGCCAGCACCGAGGGGAGCGGGAGAGAGACCCAGTACTTC. This gives the protein CASTEGSGRETQYF.

This clone has only one observation. CDR3 protein: CASRDFLKLFF. The CDR3, as DNA: TGTGCCAGCAGGGATTTTTTAAAACTGTTTTTT. The chain joins TRBV28 to TRBJ1-4; D unresolved. Trimming took 6 bases from V and 10 from J, leaving 9 bases between them. There are 11 residues in the CDR3. Germline loops: CDR1 MDHEN, CDR2 SYDVKM.

The chain combines TRBV5-1 with TRBJ2-6; TRBD1 aligns across 7 bases. CDR1 and CDR2 from the germline V gene are SGHRS and YFSETQ. This CDR3 is 19 amino acids long. Trimming removed 1 base from V and 0 bases from J; junction bases left unmatched: 10. Here the CDR3 reads CASSLRRQGSSSGANVLTF. The DNA of the CDR3 is TGCGCCAGCAGCTTGAGAAGACAGGGCTCGAGCTCTGGGGCCAACGTCCTGACTTTC.

This sequence joins TRBV7-2 and TRBJ2-7; tentative D call: TRBD2 (6 bases). Germline loops: CDR1 SGHTA, CDR2 FQGNSA. V dropped 7 bases and J dropped 3 bases, with 19 bases sitting between them. This CDR3 spans 15 amino acids. The CDR3 nucleotides read TGTGCCAGCAACCTCCCGACTAGAGAAATCTACGAGCAGTACTTC. Residues: CASNLPTREIYEQYF.

The sample holds one count of this clone. This chain connects TRBV19 to TRBJ2-2, with a possible D match to TRBD2 (6 bases). Trimming took 8 bases from V and 6 from J, leaving 16 bases between them. The CDR3 totals 14 residues. Germline CDR1 is LNHDA and CDR2 is SQIVND (reference sequence). The DNA of the CDR3 is TGTGCCAGTTCGGGACTTAGCAGCGCCGGGGAGCTGTTTTTT. Its translation: CASSGLSSAGELFF.

The chain employs TRBV19 and TRBJ1-5, with D tentatively TRBD1 (5 bases). V shed 7 bases and J shed 3 bases, with 10 bases lying between them. This CDR3 has 13 amino acids. Germline V gene sequence: CDR1 LNHDA, CDR2 SQIVND (reference sequence). DNA of the CDR3: TGTGCCAGTACTGACAGTGTCAATCAGCCCCAGCATTTT. Protein product: CASTDSVNQPQHF.

This chain links TRBV18 with TRBJ2-5; 10 bases are a match to TRBD2. Trimming at V came to 4 bases and at J to 3 bases, leaving 11 bases not matched to a gene. This CDR3 comprises 17 residues. CDR1 is KGHSH and CDR2 is LQKENI in the germline V gene. CDR3 in amino acids: CASSQTSGLNNKETQYF. CDR3 sequence (DNA): TGTGCCAGCTCACAGACTAGCGGGCTCAATAATAAAGAGACCCAGTACTTC. The full variable domain, with the rest looked up from reference TRBV18 and TRBJ2-5, is NAGVMQNPRHLVRRRGQEARLRCSPMKGHSHVYWYRQLPEEGLKFMVYLQKENIIDESGMPKERFSAEFPKEGPSILRIQQVVRGDSAAYFCASSQTSGLNNKETQYFGPGTRLLVL.